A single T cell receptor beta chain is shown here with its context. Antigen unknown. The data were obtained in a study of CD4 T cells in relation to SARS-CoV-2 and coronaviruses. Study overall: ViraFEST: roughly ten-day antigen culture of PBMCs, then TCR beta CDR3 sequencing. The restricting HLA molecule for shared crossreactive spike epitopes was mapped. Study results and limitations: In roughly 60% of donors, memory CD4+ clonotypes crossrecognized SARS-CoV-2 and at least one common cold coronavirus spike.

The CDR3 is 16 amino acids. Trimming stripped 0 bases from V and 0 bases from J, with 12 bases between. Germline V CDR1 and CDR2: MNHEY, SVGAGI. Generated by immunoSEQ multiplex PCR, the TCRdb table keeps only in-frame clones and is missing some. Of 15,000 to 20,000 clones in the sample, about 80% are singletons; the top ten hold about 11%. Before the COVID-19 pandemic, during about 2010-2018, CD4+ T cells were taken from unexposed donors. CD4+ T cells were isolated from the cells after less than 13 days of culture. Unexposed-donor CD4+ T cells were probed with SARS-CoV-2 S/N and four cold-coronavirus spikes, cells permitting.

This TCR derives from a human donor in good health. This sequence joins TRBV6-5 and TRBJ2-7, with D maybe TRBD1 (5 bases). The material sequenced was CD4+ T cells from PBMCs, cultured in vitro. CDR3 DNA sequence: TGTGCCAGCAGTTACTCTTGGGGCCCTGACTCCTACGAGCAGTACTTC. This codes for CASSYSWGPDSYEQYF.